This TCR beta chain was retrieved from a study of PD-1 blockade in classical Hodgkin lymphoma. In the study overall: Nivolumab dosing for patients was 3 mg/kg, administered intravenously every 2 weeks.

Repertoires were generated with immunoSEQ multiplex PCR, while TCRdb's copy carries only in-frame clones and drops some. The sample has tens of thousands of clones; 88% are singletons. All the patients suffered relapse after autologous stem cell transplantation, and brentuximab vedotin exposure differed. CDR3 size: 15 residues. J was trimmed by 2 bases and V by 3 bases; bases with no gene match: 4. Germline assignment: CDR1 SGHVS and CDR2 FQNEAQ. Comment on this clone: What it binds is not known.

General study points: Underlying causes for the observed repertoire differences were not defined, possibly disease activity or prior therapy. Lower baseline TCR diversity was reported for newly diagnosed patients than for healthy donors. Complete responders showed a baseline diversity that resembled the diversity of newly diagnosed patients.

The V gene is TRBV7-8, the J gene TRBJ2-7; 10 bases align to TRBD1. The sequence was obtained from a human donor with classical Hodgkin lymphoma. Sequenced material: peripheral blood mononuclear cells (PBMCs), taken before the second cycle of nivolumab. The CDR3 loop reads CASSFPGQGTYEQYF. In DNA form, the CDR3 reads TGTGCCAGCAGCTTCCCGGGACAGGGGACCTACGAGCAGTACTTC.